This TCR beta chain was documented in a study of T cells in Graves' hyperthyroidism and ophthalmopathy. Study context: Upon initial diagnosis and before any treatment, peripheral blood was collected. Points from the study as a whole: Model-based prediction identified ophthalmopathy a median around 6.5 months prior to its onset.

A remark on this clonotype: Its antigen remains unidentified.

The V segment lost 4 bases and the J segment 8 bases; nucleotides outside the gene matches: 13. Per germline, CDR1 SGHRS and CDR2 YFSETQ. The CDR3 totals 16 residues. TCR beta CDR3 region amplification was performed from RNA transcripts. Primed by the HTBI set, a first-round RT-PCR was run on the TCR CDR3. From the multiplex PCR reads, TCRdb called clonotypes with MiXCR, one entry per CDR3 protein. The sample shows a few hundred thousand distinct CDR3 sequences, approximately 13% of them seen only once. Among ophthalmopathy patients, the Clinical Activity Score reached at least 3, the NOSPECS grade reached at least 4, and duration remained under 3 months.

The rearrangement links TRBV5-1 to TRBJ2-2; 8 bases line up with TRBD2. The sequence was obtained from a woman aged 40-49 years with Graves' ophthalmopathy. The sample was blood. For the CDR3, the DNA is TGCGCCAGCAGCGTCTTGAGCGGGGGCCAAGCTGGGGAGCTGTTTTTT. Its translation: CASSVLSGGQAGELFF.